This T cell receptor (beta chain) was captured by sequencing in a study of glioma-infiltrating T cells after dendritic cell vaccination. The V gene's germline CDR1 is MNHNS and CDR2 SASEGT. The ends were cut back, 6 bases at V and 9 bases at J, with 9 bases in the middle. This CDR3 region has 11 residues. Study conclusions and caveats: Few patients contributed both blood and tumor specimens.

Amplification used 60 V beta primers and 13 J beta primers. Method: immunoSEQ multiplex PCR; TCRdb's copy keeps in-frame clones and lacks some. The repertoire holds about 82,000 clones, around nine tenths seen once, with 3% to 4% in the top ten. About this clone: As yet, its antigen is unknown.

The chain employs TRBV6-1 and TRBJ2-1; D gene ambiguous. This sample comprised blood, obtained before dendritic cell vaccination. This receptor was identified in a human donor with glioblastoma. DNA of the CDR3: TGTGCCAGCAGGGCCCGAACTGAGCAGTTCTTC. It is translated as CASRARTEQFF.